The entry that follows covers one T cell receptor (beta chain) sequence. The data were produced by immunoSEQ multiplex PCR, yet TCRdb's version contains in-frame clones alone and is incomplete. Of more than 250,000 clones in the sample, roughly 90% are singletons; the top ten hold about 6.8%. The data belong to a study of blood T cell repertoires in COVID-19. Background on the study: T cells, B-cell-depleted T cells, or PBMCs provided the cDNA or gDNA that served as material.

The sequence came from a man aged 18 to 29 who had recovered from COVID-19. Sequencing input: peripheral blood.

CDR3 nucleotides: TGTGCCAGCAGCCTTCCAGGACAGCCTTATGGCTACACCTTC. Its translation is CASSLPGQPYGYTF. The chain recombines TRBV7-2 with TRBJ1-2; a possible D gene is TRBD1 (6 bases). The CDR3 extends over 14 amino acids. From germline, CDR1 is SGHTA and CDR2 FQGNSA. Trimming removed 5 bases from V and 5 bases from J, with 15 bases in between.